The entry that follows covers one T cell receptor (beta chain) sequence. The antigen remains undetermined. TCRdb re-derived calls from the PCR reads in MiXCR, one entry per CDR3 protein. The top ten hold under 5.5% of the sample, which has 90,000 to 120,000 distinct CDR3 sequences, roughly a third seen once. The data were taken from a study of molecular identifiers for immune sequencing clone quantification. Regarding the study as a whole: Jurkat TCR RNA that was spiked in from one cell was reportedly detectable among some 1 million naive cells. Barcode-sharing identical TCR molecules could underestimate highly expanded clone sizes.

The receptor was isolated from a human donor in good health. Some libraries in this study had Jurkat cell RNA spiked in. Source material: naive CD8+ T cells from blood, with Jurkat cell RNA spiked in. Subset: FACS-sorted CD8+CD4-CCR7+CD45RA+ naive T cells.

CDR3 amino acids: CASSLGTSGGELFF. The CDR3 DNA sequence: TGTGCCAGCAGTCTCGGGACTAGCGGCGGGGAGCTGTTTTTT. The gene calls are TRBV6-5 and TRBJ2-2; the match to TRBD2 covers 11 bases. Unmatched junction bases numbered 3, after V lost 5 bases and J lost 7 bases. The CDR3 consists of 14 residues. Germline-derived CDR1 and CDR2 are MNHEY and SVGAGI.